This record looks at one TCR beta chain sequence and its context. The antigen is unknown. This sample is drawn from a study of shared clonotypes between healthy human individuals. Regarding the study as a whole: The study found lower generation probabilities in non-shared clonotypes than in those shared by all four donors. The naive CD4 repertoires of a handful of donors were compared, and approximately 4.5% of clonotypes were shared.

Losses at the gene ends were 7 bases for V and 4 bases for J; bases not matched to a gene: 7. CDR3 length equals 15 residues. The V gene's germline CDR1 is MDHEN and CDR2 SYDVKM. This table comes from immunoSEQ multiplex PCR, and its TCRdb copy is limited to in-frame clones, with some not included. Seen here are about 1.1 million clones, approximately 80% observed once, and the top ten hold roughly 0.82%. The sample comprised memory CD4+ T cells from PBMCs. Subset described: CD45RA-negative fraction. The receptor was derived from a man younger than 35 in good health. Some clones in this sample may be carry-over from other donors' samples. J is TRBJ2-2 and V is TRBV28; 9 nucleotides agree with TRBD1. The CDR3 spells CASKNDRGSTGELFF. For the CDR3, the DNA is TGTGCCAGCAAAAACGACAGGGGGAGCACCGGGGAGCTGTTTTTT.